Shown below are 23 T cell receptor beta chains from a single sample sequenced in a study of blood T cell repertoires in COVID-19. The repertoire was sequenced with immunoSEQ multiplex PCR; TCRdb's copy has only in-frame clones and lacks some. The sample lists approximately 50,000 clones, approximately 89% occurring once. Material for sequencing was peripheral blood. The source is a man in his fifties or sixties with acute or convalescent COVID-19.

The chain couples TRBV5-5 to TRBJ2-5, with 13 bases fitting TRBD2. The CDR3 sequence is 15 residues long. Germline CDR1 is SGHKS and CDR2 is YYEKEE (reference sequence). The V segment lost 4 bases and the J segment 5 bases; nucleotides outside the gene matches: 5. The CDR3 nucleotides are TGTGCCAGCAGCGCCGGACTAGCGGGAGCCGAGACCCAGTACTTC. Its protein product is CASSAGLAGAETQYF.

The CDR3: CASSLSSSGANVLTF. The CDR3 DNA sequence: TGTGCCAGCAGCTTATCCAGCTCTGGGGCCAACGTCCTGACTTTC. This chain links TRBV11-2 with TRBJ2-6, with unresolved D. The CDR3 totals 15 residues. V lost 2 bases to trimming and J lost 0 bases, with 5 bases between them. Germline V gene data show CDR1 as SGHAT and CDR2 as FQNNGV.

This sequence joins TRBV5-1 and TRBJ2-3; TRBD1 agrees at 8 bases. V trimming: 2 bases; J trimming: 2 bases; junction bases outside the gene matches: 7. The CDR3 has 16 residues. Germline-derived CDR1 and CDR2 are SGHRS and YFSETQ. The CDR3 bases are TGCGCCAGCAGCTTTGGGACAGGTTCTTCCACAGATACGCAGTATTTT. Translation gives CASSFGTGSSTDTQYF.

This chain joins TRBV10-2 and TRBJ2-2; 8 bases are shared with TRBD2. The germline V gene has CDR1 WSHSY and CDR2 SAAADI. The V segment lost 5 bases and the J segment 5 bases; nucleotides outside the gene matches: 7. The CDR3 contains 15 residues. The CDR3: CASSLTSVGTGELFF. In DNA, the CDR3 is TGCGCCAGCAGTTTGACTAGCGTCGGGACCGGGGAGCTGTTTTTT.

The chain combines TRBV28 with TRBJ1-5; D not resolved. CDR1 is MDHEN, CDR2 SYDVKM, per germline. This CDR3 has 16 amino acids. Trimming took 7 bases from V and 0 from J, leaving 16 bases between them. DNA of the CDR3: TGTGCCAGCACCTCACCCGGGGTTAATAGCAATCAGCCCCAGCATTTT. It translates to CASTSPGVNSNQPQHF.

The CDR3 DNA reads as TGTGCCAGCAGCCCCCCCGGGCTAGCGGGAAATGAGCAGTTCTTC. It codes for CASSPPGLAGNEQFF. The rearrangement uses TRBV3-1 (or the pseudogene TRBV3-2) and TRBJ2-1; 9 bases match TRBD2. V shed 4 bases, J shed 7 bases, and the junction held 8 bases outside the gene matches. Per germline, CDR1 LGHDT and CDR2 YNNKEL (reference sequence). The CDR3 has 15 amino acids.

V usage is TRBV28 and J usage is TRBJ2-7; D uncertain. The CDR3 length is 12 residues. CDR1 and CDR2 (germline): MDHEN, SYDVKM. Trimming left V 6 bases short and J 4 bases short, with 10 bases between. The CDR3 DNA follows: TGTGCCAGCAGCCTTACAGCTTACGAGCAGTACTTC. This gives the protein CASSLTAYEQYF.

This clone was recorded a few times. V gene TRBV5-1 combines with J gene TRBJ2-7; TRBD2 matches 7 bases. The CDR3 is 14 residues long. The germline CDR1 and CDR2 sequences are SGHRS and YFSETQ. With 4 bases clipped from V and 6 bases from J, the junction kept 10 bases outside the gene matches. The CDR3 reads CASSRPGTTLEQYF. In nucleotides, the CDR3 is TGCGCCAGCAGCCGCCCCGGGACTACCCTCGAGCAGTACTTC.

The chain has TRBV30 and TRBJ2-2; 8 bases are shared with TRBD1. V was clipped by 5 bases and J by 6 bases; unmatched bases: 8. Looked up from germline, CDR1 is GTSNPN and CDR2 is SVGIG (reference sequence). CDR3 length equals 14 residues. CDR3 region: CAWAPGGWSGELFF. The CDR3 DNA reads TGTGCCTGGGCGCCAGGGGGCTGGTCCGGGGAGCTGTTTTTT.

The rearrangement links TRBV7-9 to TRBJ2-1; the match to TRBD2 covers 8 bases. With 3 bases clipped from V and 8 bases from J, the junction kept 9 bases outside the gene matches. From germline, CDR1 is SEHNR and CDR2 FQNEAQ (reference sequence). There are 15 residues in the CDR3. CDR3 sequence: CASSFVAGGSDEQFF. Written as DNA, the CDR3 is TGTGCCAGCAGCTTCGTCGCGGGAGGTTCGGATGAGCAGTTCTTC. The full variable domain, with the rest looked up from reference TRBV7-9 and TRBJ2-1, is DTGVSQNPRHKITKRGQNVTFRCDPISEHNRLYWYRQTLGQGPEFLTYFQNEAQLEKSRLLSDRFSAERPKGSFSTLEIQRTEQGDSAMYLCASSFVAGGSDEQFFGPGTRLTVL.

The V and J genes are TRBV11-1 and TRBJ2-7, with D perhaps TRBD1 (6 bases). CDR3 length: 15 amino acids. V was pared by 1 base and J by 1 base, with 11 bases between. Per the germline V gene, CDR1 is SGHAT and CDR2 is FQDESV (reference sequence). In nucleotides, the CDR3 is TGTGCCAGCAGCTTAGACAGGGCCCGATCCTACGAGCAGTACTTC. Translation gives CASSLDRARSYEQYF.

This rearrangement joins TRBV19 to TRBJ1-1; D ambiguous. Germline CDR1 reads LNHDA; CDR2 reads SQIVND (reference sequence). Trimming took 3 bases from V and 7 from J, leaving 9 bases between them. The CDR3 length is 12 residues. This chain's CDR3 is CASSMGGDEAFF. For the CDR3, the DNA is TGTGCCAGTAGTATGGGCGGGGATGAAGCTTTCTTT.

This clone was picked up a small number of times. The gene calls are TRBV27 and TRBJ2-2; the D gene is possibly TRBD1 (7 bases). V lost 4 bases and J 2 bases, leaving 29 bases between the germline ends. CDR1 and CDR2 from the germline V gene are MNHEY and SMNVEV (reference sequence). This CDR3 has 21 residues. CDR3 region: CASSSPLSRQGTRGNTGELFF. In nucleotides, the CDR3 is TGTGCCAGCAGTTCCCCCCTTAGTCGACAGGGTACGCGGGGAAACACCGGGGAGCTGTTTTTT.

Note on this clone: Because the CDR3's place on the DNA is in doubt, the DNA is left out and the CDR3 is given as listed by TCRdb. The J gene is TRBJ1-1, the V gene TRBV28. From germline, CDR1 is MDHEN and CDR2 SYDVKM. The CDR3 comprises 12 residues, both ends counted. CDR3 in amino acids: CASSSSNTEAFF.

This clone appeared a single time. V usage is TRBV13 and J usage is TRBJ2-3; unclear D gene. V dropped 1 base and J dropped 4 bases, with 6 bases sitting between them. Per the germline V gene, CDR1 is PRHDT and CDR2 is FYEKMQ (reference sequence). The length of the CDR3 is 13 residues. CDR3 residues: CASSLESPDTQYF. The CDR3, as DNA: TGTGCCAGCAGCTTAGAATCTCCAGATACGCAGTATTTT. Full variable domain (missing parts from reference TRBV13 and TRBJ2-3): AAGVIQSPRHLIKEKRETATLKCYPIPRHDTVYWYQQGPGQDPQFLISFYEKMQSDKGSIPDRFSAQQFSDYHSELNMSSLELGDSALYFCASSLESPDTQYFGPGTRLTVL.

The genes are TRBV5-8 and TRBJ1-5; a possible D gene is TRBD1 (6 bases). The CDR3 contains 15 residues. V was trimmed by 4 bases and J by 4 bases, leaving 15 bases between them. Per the germline V gene, CDR1 is SGHTS and CDR2 is YDEGEE. The CDR3 DNA reads as TGTGCCAGCAGCCCTCTGGGGGGGCGTAATCAGCCCCAGCATTTT. It encodes CASSPLGGRNQPQHF.

In its sample, this clone was seen once. V and J are TRBV15 and TRBJ1-2; D may be TRBD1 (5 bases). The germline gives CDR1 LNHNV, CDR2 YYDKDF (reference sequence). The CDR3 is 15 amino acids. V lost 5 bases and J lost 3, with 16 bases in between. The CDR3 DNA follows: TGTGCCACCAGCCCTACTATGGCGGGGGACTATGGCTACACCTTC. Protein: CATSPTMAGDYGYTF.

The chain couples TRBV7-3 to TRBJ2-3; D is perhaps TRBD1 (6 bases). Looked up from germline, CDR1 is SGHTA and CDR2 is FQGTGA. There are 15 residues in the CDR3. V shed 2 bases and J shed 5 bases, with 14 bases lying between them. Written as DNA, the CDR3 is TGTGCCAGCAGCTTAGATAACAGGGTGGGAGATACGCAGTATTTT. It codes for CASSLDNRVGDTQYF.

The chain combines TRBV5-1 with TRBJ1-4, with TRBD1 identical over 12 bases. Germline assignment: CDR1 SGHRS and CDR2 YFSETQ. V trimming: 2 bases; J trimming: 5 bases; junction bases outside the gene matches: 4. CDR3 length: 16 amino acids. The CDR3: CASSFGGQGANEKLFF. In DNA form, the CDR3 reads TGCGCCAGCAGCTTCGGGGGACAGGGGGCAAATGAAAAACTGTTTTTT. Combining the CDR3 with reference TRBV5-1 and TRBJ1-4 gives the whole variable domain KAGVTQTPRYLIKTRGQQVTLSCSPISGHRSVSWYQQTPGQGLQFLFEYFSETQRNKGNFPGRFSGRQFSNSRSEMNVSTLELGDSALYLCASSFGGQGANEKLFFGSGTQLSVL.

The gene calls are TRBV5-1 and TRBJ2-3; 8 positions agree with TRBD2. The V segment lost 2 bases and the J segment 6 bases; nucleotides outside the gene matches: 2. Germline CDR1 SGHRS, CDR2 YFSETQ. The CDR3 loop spans 13 amino acids. In nucleotides, the CDR3 is TGCGCCAGCAGCTTTGGACTAGCCGATACGCAGTATTTT. It translates to CASSFGLADTQYF.

The CDR3, as DNA: TGCGCCAGCAGCGATCAGGGGGCGCGGGAGACCCAGTACTTC. Protein: CASSDQGARETQYF. V and J are TRBV5-1 and TRBJ2-5; 8 nucleotides agree with TRBD1. CDR1 is SGHRS, CDR2 YFSETQ, per germline. V lost 4 bases, J lost 5 bases, and 7 bases stayed unmatched. This CDR3 contains 14 residues.

This clone has more than one count but fewer than ten. This sequence joins TRBV5-1 and TRBJ1-2; a weak D match, TRBD1 (6 bases). Trimming shortened V by 1 base and J by 7 bases, and 11 bases separated the two germline ends. Germline V gene lookup returns CDR1 SGHRS and CDR2 YFSETQ. The CDR3 consists of 13 residues. This CDR3 reads CASSLLGASGYTF. The CDR3, as DNA: TGCGCCAGCAGCTTGTTGGGGGCGAGTGGCTACACCTTC.

The V call is TRBV7-3, the J call TRBJ2-1, with 10 nucleotides matching TRBD2. The CDR3 runs 15 residues. The germline CDR1 and CDR2 sequences are SGHTA and FQGTGA. Unmatched junction bases numbered 2, after V lost 2 bases and J lost 4 bases. In DNA form, the CDR3 reads TGTGCCAGCAGCTTATTACTAGCGGGGTACAATGAGCAGTTCTTC. Protein: CASSLLLAGYNEQFF.